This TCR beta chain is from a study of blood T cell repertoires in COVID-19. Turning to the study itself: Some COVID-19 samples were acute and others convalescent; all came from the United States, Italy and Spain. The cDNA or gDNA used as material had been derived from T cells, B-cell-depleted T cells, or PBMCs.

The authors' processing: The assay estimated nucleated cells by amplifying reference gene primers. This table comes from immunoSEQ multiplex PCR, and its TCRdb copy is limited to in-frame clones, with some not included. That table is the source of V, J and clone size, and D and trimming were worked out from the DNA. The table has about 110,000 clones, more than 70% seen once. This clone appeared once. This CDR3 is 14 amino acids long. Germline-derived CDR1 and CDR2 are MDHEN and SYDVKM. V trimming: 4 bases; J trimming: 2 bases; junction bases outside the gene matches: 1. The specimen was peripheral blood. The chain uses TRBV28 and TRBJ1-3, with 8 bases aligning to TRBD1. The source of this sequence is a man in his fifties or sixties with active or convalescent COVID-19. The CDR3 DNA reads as TGTGCCAGCAGTTCGGGACAGGCTGGAAACACCATATATTTT. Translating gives CASSSGQAGNTIYF. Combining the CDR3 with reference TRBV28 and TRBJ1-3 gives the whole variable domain DVKVTQSSRYLVKRTGEKVFLECVQDMDHENMFWYRQDPGLGLRLIYFSYDVKMKEKGDIPEGYSVSREKKERFSLILESASTNQTSMYLCASSSGQAGNTIYFGEGSWLTVV.